One sample yielded the 13 T cell receptor beta chains listed below, sequenced in a study of blood T cell repertoires in COVID-19. Method: immunoSEQ multiplex PCR; TCRdb's copy keeps in-frame clones and lacks some. The sample holds over 250,000 clones; around nine tenths are singletons and the top ten take 8.8%. Sequencing used PBMCs or T cells enriched from blood (not recorded which). Every receptor here comes from a man between 35 and 55 years old who had recovered from COVID-19.

The chain employs TRBV18 and TRBJ1-2; perhaps TRBD1 as D (5 bases). The CDR3 runs to 15 residues. Trimming took 2 bases from V and 4 from J, leaving 14 bases between them. The germline V gene has CDR1 KGHSH and CDR2 LQKENI. In DNA, the CDR3 is TGTGCCAGCTCACCAGGGGCAGGGCTGAGCTATGGCTACACCTTC. Protein product: CASSPGAGLSYGYTF. Using reference TRBV18 and TRBJ1-2 for the parts outside the CDR3, the full variable domain is NAGVMQNPRHLVRRRGQEARLRCSPMKGHSHVYWYRQLPEEGLKFMVYLQKENIIDESGMPKERFSAEFPKEGPSILRIQQVVRGDSAAYFCASSPGAGLSYGYTFGSGTRLTVV.

This chain joins TRBV20-1 and TRBJ1-2, with D tentatively TRBD1 (5 bases). V lost 3 bases and J lost 4, with 9 bases in between. The CDR3 runs to 12 residues. The germline CDR1 and CDR2 sequences are DFQATT and SNEGSKA (reference sequence). CDR3 protein: CSASTGPYGYTF. The CDR3, as DNA: TGCAGTGCTAGTACAGGACCCTATGGCTACACCTTC.

V gene TRBV3-1 (or the pseudogene TRBV3-2) combines with J gene TRBJ2-3, with D perhaps matching TRBD2 (5 bases). The germline V and J ends were trimmed by 1 base and 0 bases, with 8 bases remaining between them. Germline assignment: CDR1 LGHDT and CDR2 YNNKEL (reference sequence). The CDR3 runs to 15 residues. The CDR3, as DNA: TGTGCCAGCAGCCAAGCGGGGATAAGCACAGATACGCAGTATTTT. It translates to CASSQAGISTDTQYF.

The J gene is TRBJ2-3, the V gene TRBV2; the match to TRBD1 covers 7 bases. J lost 1 base, V lost 7 bases, and 5 bases had no gene match. The CDR3 sequence is 14 residues long. In germline, CDR1 is SNHLY, CDR2 FYNNEI. The CDR3 DNA follows: TGTGCCAGCAACGAGGGGGCCGGCACAGATACGCAGTATTTT. Translating gives CASNEGAGTDTQYF.

V usage is TRBV18 and J usage is TRBJ1-2; 7 nucleotides line up with TRBD1. With V trimmed by 3 bases and J by 4 bases, 11 bases remained unmatched. CDR3 size: 16 residues. Germline V gives CDR1 KGHSH, CDR2 LQKENI. CDR3 nucleotide sequence: TGTGCCAGCTCACCGGGATTGTCCAGGGGGACCTATGGCTACACCTTC. Protein sequence: CASSPGLSRGTYGYTF. Looking up the rest from reference TRBV18 and TRBJ1-2 gives the full variable domain: NAGVMQNPRHLVRRRGQEARLRCSPMKGHSHVYWYRQLPEEGLKFMVYLQKENIIDESGMPKERFSAEFPKEGPSILRIQQVVRGDSAAYFCASSPGLSRGTYGYTFGSGTRLTVV.

CDR3 sequence: CASSMGGRVINTEAFF. As DNA, the CDR3 is TGTGCCAGTAGTATGGGGGGTAGGGTAATAAACACTGAAGCTTTCTTT. The chain recombines TRBV19 with TRBJ1-1; possible D gene TRBD1, 5 bases. The germline gives CDR1 LNHDA, CDR2 SQIVND (reference sequence). The V end lost 3 bases, the J end lost 2 bases, and 16 bases lay between the germline ends. CDR3 length equals 16 residues.

V gene TRBV30 combines with J gene TRBJ1-4; D unresolved. Trimming took off 2 bases at V and 0 bases at J, with 10 bases between the two ends. CDR1 is GTSNPN and CDR2 is SVGIG in the germline V gene (reference sequence). CDR3 length equals 15 residues. CDR3 in DNA: TGTGCCTGGAGTCCAACGAGGGCAACTAATGAAAAACTGTTTTTT. Protein product: CAWSPTRATNEKLFF.

The chain employs TRBV12-3 or TRBV12-4 and TRBJ1-2, with 9 bases that match TRBD1. The CDR3 consists of 13 residues. Trimming at V came to 5 bases and at J to 4 bases, leaving 2 bases not matched to a gene. The CDR3 region is CASSTGGSYGYTF. As DNA, the CDR3 is TGTGCCAGCAGTACAGGGGGCAGCTATGGCTACACCTTC.

This clone was counted a few times. The chain employs TRBV23-1 and TRBJ1-5; D is ambiguous. TRBV23-1 is an open reading frame whose function is uncertain. With 4 bases removed from V and 6 bases from J, the gap between germline ends came to 16 bases. The CDR3 runs to 15 residues. Here the CDR3 DNA reads TGCGCCAGCAGTCGCTCACGCCAGGCGTGTCAGCCCCAGCATTTT. Protein sequence: CASSRSRQACQPQHF.

This sequence joins TRBV11-2 and TRBJ2-3; D remains unclear. CDR1 and CDR2 (germline): SGHAT, FQNNGV. Trimming left V 5 bases short and J 7 bases short, with 10 bases between. The CDR3 length is 12 residues. DNA for the CDR3: TGTGCCAGCAGCCGCGGAACAAATACGCAGTATTTT. Its translation: CASSRGTNTQYF.

The chain has TRBV10-1 and TRBJ1-4; maybe TRBD1 (6 bases). Germline CDR1 and CDR2: WNHNN and SYGVQD (reference sequence). The ends were cut back, 2 bases at V and 0 bases at J, with 13 bases in the middle. This CDR3 is 17 amino acids long. The CDR3 sequence is CASSEPDRKSTNEKLFF. CDR3 bases: TGCGCCAGCAGTGAGCCGGACAGAAAGTCAACTAATGAAAAACTGTTTTTT.

The J gene is TRBJ1-6, the V gene TRBV3-1 (or the pseudogene TRBV3-2); maybe TRBD1 (6 bases). Germline CDR1 reads LGHDT; CDR2 reads YNNKEL (reference sequence). The CDR3 consists of 14 residues. V gave up 2 bases and J gave up 10 bases, with 12 bases separating them. CDR3 in DNA: TGTGCCAGCAGCCAAACAGGGTCAGGATCACCCCTCCACTTT. Encoded protein: CASSQTGSGSPLHF.

The chain is built from TRBV6-5 and TRBJ1-1, with 9 positions matching TRBD1. V trimming: 6 bases; J trimming: 10 bases; junction bases outside the gene matches: 9. Per the germline V gene, CDR1 is MNHEY and CDR2 is SVGAGI. CDR3 length equals 13 residues. The CDR3 loop reads CASRIQGADSAFF. CDR3 DNA: TGTGCCAGCAGAATACAGGGGGCGGATTCAGCTTTCTTT.